The clone carrying this T cell receptor beta chain showed up just a few times. Its antigen remains unidentified. TCRdb used MiXCR to reprocess the RT-PCR reads, holding one entry per CDR3 protein. The repertoire holds a few hundred thousand distinct CDR3 sequences, with 21% as singletons. The sample originates from a study of response to subunit inactivated influenza vaccine. Findings and limits, study-wide: T cells newly recruited by each seasonal influenza vaccination are few, the authors suggested.

Trimming cost V 5 bases and J 4 bases, with 11 bases left between them. The germline V gene encodes CDR1 SNHLY and CDR2 FYNNEI. CDR3 size: 13 residues. The V and J genes are TRBV2 and TRBJ1-2; D uncertain. This receptor was identified in a man between 50 and 75 years old who received an inactivated influenza vaccine. The sequenced sample was PBMCs from blood, obtained around 22 months after vaccination. The CDR3 sequence: CASSSEKVYGYTF. CDR3 DNA: TGTGCCAGCAGTTCGGAAAAGGTCTATGGCTACACCTTC.